Shown below are 24 T cell receptor beta chains from a single sample sequenced in a study of shared T cell receptors in the human thymus. Libraries were prepared by immunoSEQ multiplex PCR; TCRdb keeps only in-frame clonotypes and omits some of them. Of under 450,000 clones in the sample, approximately 95% are singletons; the top ten hold 0.02%. Sequencing was done on a sample of thymocytes. The receptors stem from a human donor.

This chain links TRBV7-2 with TRBJ2-1; D gene uncertain. CDR3 size: 13 residues. Trimming removed 5 bases at V and 14 bases at J, with 19 bases between. Germline loops: CDR1 SGHTA, CDR2 FQGNSA. The CDR3 DNA is TGTGCCAGCAGCCCCGAAGCTAGGGCGGTCAAGTTCTTC. Translation: CASSPEARAVKFF.

The V and J genes are TRBV6-5 and TRBJ2-1; TRBD2 aligns across 9 bases. V was clipped by 0 bases and J by 8 bases; unmatched bases: 8. This CDR3 spans 16 amino acids. The V gene's germline CDR1 is MNHEY and CDR2 SVGAGI. In nucleotides, the CDR3 is TGTGCCAGCAGTTACTCGAGGCGGGAGGGCCAGGATGAGCAGTTCTTC. This encodes CASSYSRREGQDEQFF.

The table lists this clone with a count of one. The chain recombines TRBV29-1 with TRBJ2-1; 8 bases agree with TRBD2. With V trimmed by 1 base and J by 8 bases, 4 bases remained unmatched. CDR1 is SQVTM and CDR2 is ANQGSEA in the germline V gene. This CDR3 has 13 residues. The CDR3 coding sequence is TGCAGCGTTGAAGCGGGAGGGCCCGATGAGCAGTTCTTC. This encodes CSVEAGGPDEQFF.

The chain links TRBV19 to TRBJ2-2; TRBD2 matches 12 bases. V was clipped by 6 bases and J by 7 bases; unmatched bases: 9. The germline V gene encodes CDR1 LNHDA and CDR2 SQIVND (reference sequence). The CDR3 extends over 16 amino acids. Here the CDR3 reads CASSLPGLAGGGELFF. DNA for the CDR3: TGTGCCAGTAGCCTACCGGGACTAGCGGGTGGCGGGGAGCTGTTTTTT.

J is TRBJ1-1 and V is TRBV9; D uncertain. CDR1 is SGDLS and CDR2 is YYNGEE in the germline V gene. This CDR3 is built from 13 residues. Trimming removed 5 bases at V and 0 bases at J, with 8 bases between. CDR3 in amino acids: CASRGRMNTEAFF. The CDR3 DNA is TGTGCCAGCAGGGGCAGGATGAACACTGAAGCTTTCTTT.

This clone was picked up one time. V usage is TRBV5-6 and J usage is TRBJ1-5; tentative D call: TRBD1 (6 bases). V was shortened by 4 bases and J by 11 bases, with 22 bases between the two germline ends. CDR3 size: 15 residues. Germline lookup yields CDR1 SGHDT and CDR2 YYEEEE. DNA for the CDR3: TGTGCCAGCAGCCAAGGGGGACGGAGATCCATGTCCCAGCATTTT. It specifies CASSQGGRRSMSQHF.

The chain uses TRBV5-8 and TRBJ1-2, with TRBD1 matching 8 bases. Per germline, CDR1 SGHTS and CDR2 YDEGEE. J lost 7 bases, V lost 10 bases, and 15 bases had no gene match. The CDR3 is made up of 14 amino acids. The CDR3 bases are TGTGCCCAGCAGGTAGCGACAGGGGCGCTTGGCTACACCTTC. Encoded protein: CAQQVATGALGYTF.

The chain joins TRBV28 to TRBJ2-2; D uncertain. The germline gives CDR1 MDHEN, CDR2 SYDVKM. The germline V and J ends were trimmed by 2 bases and 3 bases, with 10 bases remaining between them. The CDR3 consists of 15 residues. CDR3 in amino acids: CASSLGGGYTGELFF. Written as DNA, the CDR3 is TGTGCCAGCAGTTTAGGTGGCGGTTACACCGGGGAGCTGTTTTTT.

This clone was observed a single time. The gene calls are TRBV25-1 and TRBJ2-3; the match to TRBD1 covers 10 bases. V lost 3 bases, J lost 5 bases, and 5 bases stayed unmatched. Per germline, CDR1 MGHDK and CDR2 SYGVNS. This CDR3 spans 15 amino acids. Here the CDR3 reads CASSDPGTGVDTQYF. The CDR3 DNA is TGTGCCAGCAGTGACCCCGGGACAGGGGTAGATACGCAGTATTTT.

The chain employs TRBV9 and TRBJ1-4; 7 bases map to TRBD1. The J segment lost 6 bases and the V segment lost 5 bases, leaving 19 bases of the junction unmatched. CDR1 is SGDLS and CDR2 is YYNGEE in the germline V gene. There are 18 residues in the CDR3. Here the CDR3 DNA reads TGTGCCAGCAGTTCAGAGGGGGGGACAGCCGATAGTTATGAAAAACTGTTTTTT. It encodes CASSSEGGTADSYEKLFF.

The rearrangement uses TRBV28 and TRBJ1-2; 11 bases fit TRBD1. The CDR3 contains 16 residues. Germline CDR1 MDHEN, CDR2 SYDVKM. Trimming removed 5 bases from V and 5 bases from J; junction bases left unmatched: 10. This CDR3 reads CASSKGQGAIRYGYTF. DNA of the CDR3: TGTGCCAGCAGTAAAGGACAGGGGGCTATTAGGTATGGCTACACCTTC.

The V gene is TRBV6-6, the J gene TRBJ1-1, with D uncertain. CDR3 length equals 13 residues. Germline values: CDR1 MNHNY, CDR2 SVGAGI (reference sequence). Trimming stripped 2 bases from V and 1 base from J, with 5 bases between. The CDR3 is CASSYRGNTEAFF. The CDR3 DNA reads TGTGCCAGCAGTTACCGGGGGAACACTGAAGCTTTCTTT.

The chain uses TRBV18 and TRBJ2-2; 15 bases are shared with TRBD2. The ends lost 4 bases at V and 7 bases at J; junction bases unmatched: 10. From germline, CDR1 is KGHSH and CDR2 LQKENI. The CDR3 loop spans 18 amino acids. The CDR3 loop is CASSLSGTSGRLNGELFF. CDR3 coding DNA: TGTGCCAGCTCACTATCCGGGACTAGCGGGAGGCTGAACGGGGAGCTGTTTTTT. Full variable domain (missing parts from reference TRBV18 and TRBJ2-2): NAGVMQNPRHLVRRRGQEARLRCSPMKGHSHVYWYRQLPEEGLKFMVYLQKENIIDESGMPKERFSAEFPKEGPSILRIQQVVRGDSAAYFCASSLSGTSGRLNGELFFGEGSRLTVL.

The gene calls are TRBV27 and TRBJ1-4; possible D gene TRBD1, 6 bases. V lost 4 bases and J 4 bases, leaving 10 bases between the germline ends. Germline V lookup: CDR1 MNHEY, CDR2 SMNVEV (reference sequence). This CDR3 spans 14 amino acids. CDR3 region: CASSSRGDNEKLFF. The CDR3, as DNA: TGTGCCAGCAGTTCAAGGGGGGATAATGAAAAACTGTTTTTT.

V usage is TRBV25-1 and J usage is TRBJ1-5; unclear D gene. Deletions cut 3 bases from V and 7 bases from J, with 10 bases between. The CDR3 runs to 13 residues. From germline, CDR1 is MGHDK and CDR2 SYGVNS. Written as DNA, the CDR3 is TGTGCCAGCAGTGACTCAGACACCCAGCCCCAGCATTTT. This translates into CASSDSDTQPQHF.

The rearrangement links TRBV4-2 to TRBJ2-1; 7 bases are shared with TRBD2. CDR3 length: 18 amino acids. With 2 bases clipped from V and 6 bases from J, the junction kept 16 bases outside the gene matches. The germline gives CDR1 LGHNA, CDR2 YNFKEQ. The CDR3 region has the DNA TGTGCCAGCAGCCAACTGCAAACCCCGGGACTAACCACCAATGAGCAGTTCTTC. This gives the protein CASSQLQTPGLTTNEQFF.

The rearrangement joins TRBV9 to TRBJ1-1; D uncertain. This CDR3 is 10 amino acids long. Trimming left V 4 bases short and J 11 bases short, with 9 bases between. Germline values: CDR1 SGDLS, CDR2 YYNGEE. CDR3 sequence reads: CASSPAPAFF. The CDR3 nucleotides read TGTGCCAGCAGCCCGGCTCCGGCTTTCTTT.

The chain joins TRBV10-3 to TRBJ1-4; perhaps TRBD1 as D (6 bases). Trimming took 2 bases from V and 0 from J, leaving 19 bases between them. CDR3 size: 19 residues. Germline CDR1 is ENHRY and CDR2 is SYGVKD. This chain's CDR3 is CAISEGWTEEDATNEKLFF. The CDR3 coding sequence is TGTGCCATCAGTGAGGGTTGGACAGAAGAGGACGCAACTAATGAAAAACTGTTTTTT.

The CDR3 spells CSVVDRQGEGFPPPRGPDTQYF. CDR3 bases: TGCAGCGTCGTAGACAGACAGGGTGAGGGCTTCCCTCCCCCAAGGGGCCCAGATACGCAGTATTTT. This chain links TRBV29-1 with TRBJ2-3; 7 nucleotides agree with TRBD1. V lost 6 bases to trimming and J lost 4 bases; unmatched junction nucleotides: 34. There are 22 residues in the CDR3. CDR1 is SQVTM and CDR2 is ANQGSEA in the germline V gene.

V is TRBV30 and J is TRBJ2-3; the D gene is possibly TRBD2 (6 bases). The CDR3 runs to 14 residues. Germline CDR1 is GTSNPN and CDR2 is SVGIG (reference sequence). Trimming shortened V by 4 bases and J by 4 bases, and 15 bases separated the two germline ends. The CDR3 spells CAWNRMAGSDTQYF. Written as DNA, the CDR3 is TGTGCCTGGAATCGTATGGCGGGATCAGATACGCAGTATTTT. Supplemented by reference TRBV30 and TRBJ2-3, the full variable domain reads SQTIHQWPATLVQPVGSPLSLECTVEGTSNPNLYWYRQAAGRGLQLLFYSVGIGQISSEVPQNLSASRPQDRQFILSSKKLLLSDSGFYLCAWNRMAGSDTQYFGPGTRLTVL.

This clone was observed once. The chain recombines TRBV4-2 with TRBJ2-5; 8 bases map to TRBD2. The CDR3 covers 17 residues. Germline CDR1 is LGHNA and CDR2 is YNFKEQ. V was clipped by 1 base and J by 5 bases; unmatched bases: 12. The CDR3 bases are TGTGCCAGCAGCCAAGTAGCCGGGAGGGGATTTGGGGAGACCCAGTACTTC. Protein: CASSQVAGRGFGETQYF.

The chain employs TRBV10-2 and TRBJ2-1, with a tentative D call TRBD1 (5 bases). V shed 7 bases and J shed 8 bases, with 15 bases lying between them. In germline, CDR1 is WSHSY, CDR2 SAAADI. The CDR3 runs to 13 residues. The CDR3 DNA follows: TGCGCCAGCAAAAGGGGCTCGGGCGATGAGCAGTTCTTC. Its protein is CASKRGSGDEQFF.

This clone was picked up one time. This chain's CDR3 is CASRDGTSGGGNEQFF. The CDR3 DNA reads TGTGCCAGCAGGGACGGGACTAGCGGAGGGGGCAATGAGCAGTTCTTC. This sequence joins TRBV2 and TRBJ2-1; 11 nucleotides align to TRBD2. There are 16 residues in the CDR3. Germline CDR1 reads SNHLY; CDR2 reads FYNNEI. Trimming at V came to 6 bases and at J to 6 bases, leaving 10 bases not matched to a gene.

The rearrangement joins TRBV27 to TRBJ2-2; D is uncertain. This CDR3 has 12 amino acids. V lost 3 bases, J lost 5 bases, and 4 bases lay in between. Germline lookup yields CDR1 MNHEY and CDR2 SMNVEV (reference sequence). The CDR3 sequence: CASSLVTGELFF. For the CDR3, the DNA is TGTGCCAGCAGTTTGGTTACCGGGGAGCTGTTTTTT.